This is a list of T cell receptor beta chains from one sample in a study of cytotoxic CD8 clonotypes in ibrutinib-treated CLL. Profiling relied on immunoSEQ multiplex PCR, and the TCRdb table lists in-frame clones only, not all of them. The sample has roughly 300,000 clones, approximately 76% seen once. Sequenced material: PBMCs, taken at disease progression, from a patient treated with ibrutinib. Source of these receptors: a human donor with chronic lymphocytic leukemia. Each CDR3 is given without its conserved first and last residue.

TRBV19,ASSTAQGADYGYT
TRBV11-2,ASSLGLAEQY
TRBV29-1,SALRGASGNTIY
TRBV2,ASSSFSGYT
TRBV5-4,ASESSGGAPDTQY
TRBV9,ASSVDSRGPTNEKLF
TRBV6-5,ASSYEGDNEKLF
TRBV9,ASSVVRGGTEAF
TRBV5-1,ASRLGAGGVLETQY
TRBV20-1,SGISQETQY
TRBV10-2,ASSERRTGRTDTQY
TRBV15,ATSRDVGRANTGELF
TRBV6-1,ASSVPTWMGQGGSPLH
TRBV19,ASSLEQGINT
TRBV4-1,ASRLQGATEKLF
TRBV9,ASSGQGANSPLH
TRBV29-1,SVVGGGSPSYNEQF
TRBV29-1,SVTWGVPGELF
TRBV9,ASSVGLAGLGELF
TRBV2,ATAPAQETQY
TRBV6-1,ASTKNTEAF
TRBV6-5,ASSYSQDRGYT